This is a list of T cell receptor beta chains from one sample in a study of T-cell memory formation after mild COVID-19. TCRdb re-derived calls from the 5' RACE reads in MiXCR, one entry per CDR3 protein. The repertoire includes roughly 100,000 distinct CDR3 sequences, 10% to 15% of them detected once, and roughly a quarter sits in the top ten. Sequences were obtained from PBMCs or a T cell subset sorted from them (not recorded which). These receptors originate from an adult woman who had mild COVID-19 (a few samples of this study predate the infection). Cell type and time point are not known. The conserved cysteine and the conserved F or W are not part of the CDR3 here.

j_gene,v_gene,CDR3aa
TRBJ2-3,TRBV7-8,ASSLSRGTDTQY
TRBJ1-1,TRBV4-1,ASSQEPPGNTEAF
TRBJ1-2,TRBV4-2,ASSQRRGGYYGYT
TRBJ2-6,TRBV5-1,ASSLRQGAFGANVLT
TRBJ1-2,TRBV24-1,ATSDLLYGYT
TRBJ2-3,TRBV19,ASSYRGDTQY
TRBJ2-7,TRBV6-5,ASSYSIGLAGEQY
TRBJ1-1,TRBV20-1,SGRTTGGDTEAF
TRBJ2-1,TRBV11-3,ASSPRTGLYNEQF
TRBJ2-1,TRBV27,ASGGVPYNEQF
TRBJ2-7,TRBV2,ASGETSYEQY
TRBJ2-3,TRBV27,ASSSAGPGDTQY
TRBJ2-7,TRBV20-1,SARDRPGTPVWPC
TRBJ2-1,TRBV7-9,ASSLEGGISYNEQF
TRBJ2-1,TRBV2,ASSEVEGAFPSNEQF
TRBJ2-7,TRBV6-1,ASSGRISYEQY
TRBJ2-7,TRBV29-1,SVVPGREGIEQY
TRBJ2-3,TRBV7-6,ASSLTGTSTDTQY
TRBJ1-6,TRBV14,ASSPVLNSPLH
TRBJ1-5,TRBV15,ATSIAPYQPQH
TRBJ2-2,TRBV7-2,ASSLLEGELF
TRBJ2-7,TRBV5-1,ASSRLEGPGDEQY
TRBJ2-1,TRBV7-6,ASSSQEGTLGNEQF
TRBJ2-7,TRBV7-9,ASSLVLYEQY
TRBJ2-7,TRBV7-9,ASSETGGYEQY
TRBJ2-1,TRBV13,ASSPRMWGNEQF
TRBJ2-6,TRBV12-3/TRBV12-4,GLQGPGANVLT
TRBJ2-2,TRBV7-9,ASSFSENTGELF
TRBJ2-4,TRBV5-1,ASSGGVENIQY
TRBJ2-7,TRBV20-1,SARDPTAVYEQY
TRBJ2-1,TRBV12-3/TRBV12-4,ASSIQGGPSGYNEQF
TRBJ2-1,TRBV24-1,ATSGRTGDMSSYNEQF
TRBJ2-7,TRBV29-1,SATADLSYEQY
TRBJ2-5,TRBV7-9,ASSVPAGRETQY
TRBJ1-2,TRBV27,ASSSPTRETYGYT
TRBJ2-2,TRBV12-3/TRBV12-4,ASSLGGGFGELF
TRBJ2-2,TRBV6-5,ASSYYEPSGDTNTGELF